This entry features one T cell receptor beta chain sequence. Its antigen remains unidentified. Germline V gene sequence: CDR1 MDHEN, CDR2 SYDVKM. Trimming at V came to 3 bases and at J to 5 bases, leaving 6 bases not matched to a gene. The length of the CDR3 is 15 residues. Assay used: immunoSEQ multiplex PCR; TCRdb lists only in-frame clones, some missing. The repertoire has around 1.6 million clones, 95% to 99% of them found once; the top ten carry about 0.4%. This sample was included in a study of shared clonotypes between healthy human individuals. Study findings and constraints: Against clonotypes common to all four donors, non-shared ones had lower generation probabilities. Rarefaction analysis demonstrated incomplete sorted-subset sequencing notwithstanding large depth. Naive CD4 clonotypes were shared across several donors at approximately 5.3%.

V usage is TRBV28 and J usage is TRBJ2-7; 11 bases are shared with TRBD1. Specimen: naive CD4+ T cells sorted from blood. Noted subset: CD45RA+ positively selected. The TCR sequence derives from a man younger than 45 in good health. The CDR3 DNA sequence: TGTGCCAGCAGTTTCCTTGGACAGGGGGCCCACGAGCAGTACTTC. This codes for CASSFLGQGAHEQYF.